This T cell receptor beta chain was sequenced for a study of shared T cell receptors in the human thymus. Sequencing was performed with immunoSEQ multiplex PCR; in TCRdb, only in-frame clones are kept and a portion is missing. The sample holds around 67,000 clones; 90% to 95% are singletons and the top ten take 0.033%. Deletions cut 0 bases from V and 1 base from J, with 16 bases between. The CDR3 spans 18 residues. The germline V gene encodes CDR1 MDHEN and CDR2 SYDVKM. The sample taken for sequencing was thymocytes. The origin of this receptor is a human donor. The chain uses TRBV28 and TRBJ2-4; D may be TRBD2 (6 bases). This CDR3 reads CASSLCWAGTAAKNIQYF. The CDR3 DNA reads TGTGCCAGCAGTTTATGCTGGGCCGGGACTGCCGCCAAAAACATTCAGTACTTC. Filled out from reference TRBV28 and TRBJ2-4, the complete variable domain reads DVKVTQSSRYLVKRTGEKVFLECVQDMDHENMFWYRQDPGLGLRLIYFSYDVKMKEKGDIPEGYSVSREKKERFSLILESASTNQTSMYLCASSLCWAGTAAKNIQYFGAGTRLSVL.